Following are 18 T cell receptor beta chains from one sample sequenced in a study of regulatory T cells in long-lasting Graves disease. The time point: persistent/refractory GD, antithyroid drugs over 5 years with positive TRAb. PBMC RNA was the source of the TCR library. Arm-PCR of CDR3 regions with iRepertoire HTBI primers generated TCR beta libraries. TCRdb independently ran MiXCR on the multiplex PCR reads; one entry per CDR3 protein. The profile covers about 470,000 distinct CDR3 sequences, with around 21% appearing a single time and less than 9% taken by the ten largest. This specimen was peripheral blood mononuclear cells (PBMCs), taken when the disease was refractory, from a patient treated with antithyroid drugs. These TCRs come from a female donor with Graves disease.

The V call is TRBV3-1, the J call TRBJ2-7; 8 bases map to TRBD2. The CDR3 sequence is 15 residues long. Germline V lookup: CDR1 LGHDT, CDR2 YNNKEL (reference sequence). Unmatched junction bases numbered 10, after V lost 6 bases and J lost 3 bases. This chain's CDR3 is CASSPGSGSFYEQYF. Here the CDR3 DNA reads TGTGCCAGCAGTCCGGGGAGCGGGAGTTTCTACGAGCAGTACTTC.

The V call is TRBV9, the J call TRBJ2-2; D tentatively reads TRBD1 or TRBD2 (5 bases each). Germline lookup yields CDR1 SGDLS and CDR2 YYNGEE. Trimming cost V 0 bases and J 6 bases, with 15 bases left between them. The CDR3 totals 16 residues. The CDR3 reads CASSVAGGVFPGELFF. The CDR3 nucleotides are TGTGCCAGCAGCGTAGCTGGGGGAGTCTTTCCCGGGGAGCTGTTTTTT.

This clonotype appeared many times. DNA for the CDR3: TGTGCCTCACGGGCTTACCCTTCCGAGCAGTACTTC. This gives the protein CASRAYPSEQYF. The V and J genes are TRBV28 and TRBJ2-7, with no clear D. V was cut by 11 bases and J by 6 bases, with 17 bases left in between. Germline V gene data show CDR1 as MDHEN and CDR2 as SYDVKM. The CDR3 runs to 12 residues.

This clonotype was recorded at least ten times. The CDR3 loop reads CASSQAYYAQYF. The DNA of the CDR3 is TGTGCCAGCAGCCAAGCATACTACGCCCAGTACTTC. The chain has TRBV3-1 and TRBJ2-5; D gene uncertain. This CDR3 is 12 amino acids long. Trimming removed 1 base at V and 9 bases at J, with 9 bases between. The V gene's germline CDR1 is LGHDT and CDR2 YNNKEL (reference sequence).

This clonotype was found a few times. The V and J genes are TRBV7-9 and TRBJ2-1, with D unresolved. CDR3 length: 15 residues. V gave up 3 bases and J gave up 5 bases, with 14 bases separating them. Looked up from germline, CDR1 is SEHNR and CDR2 is FQNEAQ (reference sequence). The CDR3, as DNA: TGTGCCAGCAGCTTTAACCGGCGCCCCGACAATGAGCAGTTCTTC. It codes for CASSFNRRPDNEQFF.

This clonotype was counted a few times. The rearrangement joins TRBV19 to TRBJ2-5; 7 bases match TRBD1. Trimming removed 7 bases from V and 1 base from J; junction bases left unmatched: 3. Germline V gene data show CDR1 as LNHDA and CDR2 as SQIVND (reference sequence). This CDR3 is 13 amino acids long. The CDR3 sequence is CASTAGGQETQYF. CDR3 DNA sequence: TGTGCCAGTACTGCAGGGGGCCAAGAGACCCAGTACTTC.

This clonotype was counted ten times or more. V is TRBV27 and J is TRBJ2-3; D might be TRBD2 (5 bases). V was trimmed by 6 bases and J by 5 bases, leaving 18 bases between them. This CDR3 has 15 amino acids. Germline V lookup: CDR1 MNHEY, CDR2 SMNVEV (reference sequence). CDR3 loop: CASSSSLALKDTQYF. The CDR3 bases are TGTGCCAGCAGCTCCTCCCTAGCCTTAAAAGATACGCAGTATTTT.

This CDR3 is CASSYSTRRRSYEQYF. The CDR3 DNA is TGTGCCAGCAGTTACTCGACCAGGAGAAGGTCCTACGAGCAGTACTTC. The rearrangement uses TRBV6-2 or TRBV6-3 and TRBJ2-7; no clear D gene. Germline V CDR1 and CDR2: MNHEY, SVGEGT. The CDR3 has 16 amino acids. Trimming pared 0 bases from V and 1 base from J, leaving 13 bases between.

V and J are TRBV27 and TRBJ1-3, with D possibly being TRBD1 (6 bases). Germline loops: CDR1 MNHEY, CDR2 SMNVEV (reference sequence). The V gene lost 7 bases and the J gene lost 0 bases, with 16 bases spanning the gap. The CDR3 sequence is 16 residues long. CDR3 in amino acids: CASTQRGAISGNTIYF. Written as DNA, the CDR3 is TGTGCCAGCACCCAGAGGGGGGCGATCTCTGGAAACACCATATATTTT.

The chain links TRBV6-2 or TRBV6-3 to TRBJ2-7, with a tentative D call TRBD1 (5 bases). V was cut by 7 bases and J by 2 bases, with 12 bases left in between. The V gene's germline CDR1 is MNHEY and CDR2 SVGEGT. The CDR3 covers 13 residues. Written as DNA, the CDR3 is TGTGCCAGCACCCCCGACAGAACCTACGAGCAGTACTTC. Its protein is CASTPDRTYEQYF.

The rearrangement uses TRBV5-1 and TRBJ2-1; D unresolved. The V end was cut by 3 bases, the J end by 6 bases, with 19 bases between. Looked up from germline, CDR1 is SGHRS and CDR2 is YFSETQ. The CDR3 is made up of 16 amino acids. CDR3 in amino acids: CASSSPLRVGFNEQFF. The DNA of the CDR3 is TGCGCCAGCAGCTCCCCCCTCCGGGTTGGATTCAATGAGCAGTTCTTC.

In its sample, this clonotype was seen a few times. The chain links TRBV7-2 to TRBJ1-2; D is undetermined. With 0 bases removed from V and 6 bases from J, the gap between germline ends came to 8 bases. Per the germline V gene, CDR1 is SGHTA and CDR2 is FQGNSA. This CDR3 has 13 amino acids. DNA of the CDR3: TGTGCCAGCAGCTTAGCGGTGTCAGATGGCTACACCTTC. It is translated as CASSLAVSDGYTF.

A remark on this clonotype: A single base separates this from a much larger clone, so it may be a read error. V usage is TRBV6-9 and J usage is TRBJ2-7; D unresolved. Germline V CDR1 and CDR2: MNHGY, SVAAGI. The CDR3 spans 12 residues. CDR3 nucleotide sequence: TGTGCCAGCGGTTACGCAGTGGGAGAGCAGTACTTC. This codes for CASGYAVGEQYF.

This clonotype was observed a single time. J is TRBJ1-4 and V is TRBV28; 7 bases map to TRBD1. With 3 bases clipped from V and 6 bases from J, the junction kept 7 bases outside the gene matches. Germline V gives CDR1 MDHEN, CDR2 SYDVKM. The CDR3 consists of 15 residues. The CDR3 DNA follows: TGTGCCAGCAGTTTCAGGGGGAGCGGTCATGAAAAACTGTTTTTT. Amino acids: CASSFRGSGHEKLFF.

There are many counts of this clonotype. The chain recombines TRBV4-1 with TRBJ2-7, with D tentatively TRBD2 (5 bases). Germline loops: CDR1 MGHRA, CDR2 YSYEKL. Deletions cut 3 bases from V and 2 bases from J, with 8 bases between. This CDR3 spans 13 amino acids. CDR3 nucleotide sequence: TGCGCCAGCAGCCACCGGGGTACCTACGAGCAGTACTTC. The encoded protein is CASSHRGTYEQYF.

At least ten counts were recorded for this clonotype. The gene calls are TRBV12-3 or TRBV12-4 and TRBJ1-2; 7 nucleotides agree with TRBD1. This CDR3 is 16 amino acids long. With V trimmed by 2 bases and J by 2 bases, 8 bases remained unmatched. For the CDR3, the DNA is TGTGCCAGCAGTTTATCCCGGCGGACAGGAAACTATGGCTACACCTTC. Translation gives CASSLSRRTGNYGYTF.

This clonotype came up a few times. CDR3 bases: TGTGCCAGCAGTTACTCCGAGGGTGGCTACACCTTC. This codes for CASSYSEGGYTF. V usage is TRBV6-1 and J usage is TRBJ1-2; D is uncertain. The CDR3 consists of 12 residues. CDR1 and CDR2 from the germline V gene are MNHNS and SASEGT. V was trimmed by 5 bases and J by 7 bases, leaving 11 bases between them.

V is TRBV2 and J is TRBJ2-1, with D perhaps TRBD2 (5 bases). The V gene lost 7 bases and the J gene lost 5 bases, with 12 bases spanning the gap. CDR1 is SNHLY and CDR2 is FYNNEI in the germline V gene. The CDR3 sequence is 13 residues long. CDR3: CASTSGPDNEQFF. DNA for the CDR3: TGTGCCAGCACCAGCGGACCGGACAATGAGCAGTTCTTC.